These 8 T cell receptor beta chains share one sample of origin, sequenced in a study of blood T cell repertoires in COVID-19. Assay used: immunoSEQ multiplex PCR; TCRdb lists only in-frame clones, some missing. Here the sample spans under 150,000 clones, under 90% being singletons. The sequenced material came from peripheral blood. The receptors come from an elderly woman in a cohort sampled during active or convalescent COVID-19.

The V call is TRBV10-2, the J call TRBJ1-1; D is undetermined. This CDR3 contains 13 residues. CDR1 and CDR2 from the germline V gene are WSHSY and SAAADI. Between the trimmed V and J ends, which lost 6 bases and 5 bases, there was a span of 13 bases. CDR3 protein: CASSEVSDTEAFF. For the CDR3, the DNA is TGCGCCAGCAGCGAGGTCAGCGATACTGAAGCTTTCTTT.

This clone was counted between two and nine times. The chain joins TRBV28 to TRBJ2-7, with a weak D call TRBD1 (6 bases). In germline, CDR1 is MDHEN, CDR2 SYDVKM. The CDR3 loop spans 14 amino acids. V lost 5 bases, J lost 3 bases, and 14 bases lay in between. The CDR3 DNA sequence: TGTGCCAGCAGTACGACAGGAGCAAACTACGAGCAGTACGTC. This sequence encodes CASSTTGANYEQYV.

This chain links TRBV2 with TRBJ2-1, with 12 bases lining up with TRBD2. Trimming cost V 8 bases and J 8 bases; bases outside gene matches: 4. The germline gives CDR1 SNHLY, CDR2 FYNNEI. CDR3 length equals 13 residues. The chain's CDR3 is CASRLAGAHEQFF. The CDR3 DNA reads as TGTGCCAGCCGACTAGCGGGGGCCCATGAGCAGTTCTTC.

This clone has just a few counts. V usage is TRBV4-3 and J usage is TRBJ1-1; TRBD1 aligns across 11 bases. Trimming took 3 bases from V and 6 from J; bases not matched to a gene: 9. CDR1 and CDR2 (germline): LGHNA, YSLEER. The CDR3 extends over 16 amino acids. CDR3 DNA: TGCGCCAGCAGCCAGGCGGGACAGGGGGTAGACGCTGAAGCTTTCTTT. Encoded protein: CASSQAGQGVDAEAFF.

V gene TRBV15 combines with J gene TRBJ2-1, with 7 bases that match TRBD1. The CDR3 totals 15 residues. With V trimmed by 2 bases and J by 6 bases, 7 bases remained unmatched. Per germline, CDR1 LNHNV and CDR2 YYDKDF (reference sequence). As DNA, the CDR3 is TGTGCCACCAGCAGACGACAGGGAATGGGCAATGAGCAGTTCTTC. Amino acids: CATSRRQGMGNEQFF. Complete variable domain (other parts from reference TRBV15 and TRBJ2-1): DAMVIQNPRYQVTQFGKPVTLSCSQTLNHNVMYWYQQKSSQAPKLLFHYYDKDFNNEADTPDNFQSRRPNTSFCFLDIRSPGLGDTAMYLCATSRRQGMGNEQFFGPGTRLTVL.

In this sample, this clone turned up a few times. This chain uses TRBV30 with TRBJ2-2; a possible D gene is TRBD1 (6 bases). This CDR3 region has 14 residues. Germline CDR1 is GTSNPN and CDR2 is SVGIG (reference sequence). V lost 1 base, J lost 1 base, and 7 bases lay in between. The CDR3 loop is CAWSDRVNTGELFF. CDR3 coding DNA: TGTGCCTGGAGTGACAGGGTGAACACCGGGGAGCTGTTTTTT. Together with reference TRBV30 and TRBJ2-2, the CDR3 gives the full variable domain: SQTIHQWPATLVQPVGSPLSLECTVEGTSNPNLYWYRQAAGRGLQLLFYSVGIGQISSEVPQNLSASRPQDRQFILSSKKLLLSDSGFYLCAWSDRVNTGELFFGEGSRLTVL.

The rearrangement links TRBV5-1 to TRBJ2-5; weak D call: TRBD2 (6 bases). Trimming left V 4 bases short and J 2 bases short, with 9 bases between. The CDR3 consists of 13 residues. CDR1 is SGHRS, CDR2 YFSETQ, per germline. CDR3 in amino acids: CASSQGLQETQYF. In nucleotides, the CDR3 is TGCGCCAGCAGCCAGGGACTTCAAGAGACCCAGTACTTC. Variable domain in full (rest from reference TRBV5-1 and TRBJ2-5): KAGVTQTPRYLIKTRGQQVTLSCSPISGHRSVSWYQQTPGQGLQFLFEYFSETQRNKGNFPGRFSGRQFSNSRSEMNVSTLELGDSALYLCASSQGLQETQYFGPGTRLLVL.

The genes are TRBV28 and TRBJ1-2, with D possibly being TRBD1 (6 bases). Trimming removed 6 bases from V and 4 bases from J, with 9 bases in between. The germline V gene encodes CDR1 MDHEN and CDR2 SYDVKM. The CDR3 spans 12 residues. The CDR3 loop reads CASRTTGYGYTF. CDR3 DNA: TGTGCCAGCAGGACGACAGGCTATGGCTACACCTTC.